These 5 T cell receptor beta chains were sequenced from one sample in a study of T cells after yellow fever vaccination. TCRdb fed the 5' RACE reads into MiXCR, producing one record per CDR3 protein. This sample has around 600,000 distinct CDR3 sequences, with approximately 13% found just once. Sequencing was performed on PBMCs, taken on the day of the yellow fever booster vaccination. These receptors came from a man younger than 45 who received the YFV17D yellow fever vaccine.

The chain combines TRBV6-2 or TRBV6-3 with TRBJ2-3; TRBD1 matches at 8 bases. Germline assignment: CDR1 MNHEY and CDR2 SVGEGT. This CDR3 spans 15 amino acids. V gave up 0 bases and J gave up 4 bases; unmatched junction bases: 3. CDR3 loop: CASSYSGQVPDTQYF. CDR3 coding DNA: TGTGCCAGCAGTTACTCGGGACAGGTACCAGATACGCAGTATTTT.

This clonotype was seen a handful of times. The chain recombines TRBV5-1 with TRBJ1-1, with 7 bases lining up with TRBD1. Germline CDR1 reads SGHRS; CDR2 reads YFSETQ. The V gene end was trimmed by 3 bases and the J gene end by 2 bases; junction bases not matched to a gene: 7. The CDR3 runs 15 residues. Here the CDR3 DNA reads TGCGCCAGCAGCTCATGGGACAGAGATAACACTGAAGCTTTCTTT. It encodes CASSSWDRDNTEAFF.

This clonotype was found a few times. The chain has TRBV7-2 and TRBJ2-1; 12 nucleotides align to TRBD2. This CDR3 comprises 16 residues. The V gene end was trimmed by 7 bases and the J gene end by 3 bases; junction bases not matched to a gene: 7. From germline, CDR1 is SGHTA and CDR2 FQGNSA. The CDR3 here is CASTAGTSGRYNEQFF. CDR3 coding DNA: TGTGCCAGCACCGCCGGGACTAGCGGGCGCTACAATGAGCAGTTCTTC.

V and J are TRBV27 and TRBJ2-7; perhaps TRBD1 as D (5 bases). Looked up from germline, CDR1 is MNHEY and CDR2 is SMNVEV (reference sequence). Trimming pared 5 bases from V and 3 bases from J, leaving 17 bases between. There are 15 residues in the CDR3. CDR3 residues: CASSRLARTNYEQYF. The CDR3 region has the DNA TGTGCCAGCAGTCGGTTAGCCAGGACAAACTACGAGCAGTACTTC.

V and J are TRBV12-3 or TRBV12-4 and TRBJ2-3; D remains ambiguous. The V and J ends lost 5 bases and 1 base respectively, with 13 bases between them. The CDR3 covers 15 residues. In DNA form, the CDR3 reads TGTGCCAGCAGTACTGGGGTTTTTGGCACAGATACGCAGTATTTT. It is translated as CASSTGVFGTDTQYF.